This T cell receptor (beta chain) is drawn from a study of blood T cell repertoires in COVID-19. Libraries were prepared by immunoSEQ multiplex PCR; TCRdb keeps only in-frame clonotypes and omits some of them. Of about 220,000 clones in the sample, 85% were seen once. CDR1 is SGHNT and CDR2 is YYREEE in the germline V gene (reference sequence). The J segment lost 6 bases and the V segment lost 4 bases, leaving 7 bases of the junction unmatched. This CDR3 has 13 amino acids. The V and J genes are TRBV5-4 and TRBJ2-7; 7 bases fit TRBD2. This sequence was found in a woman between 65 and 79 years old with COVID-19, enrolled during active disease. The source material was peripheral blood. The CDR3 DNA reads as TGTGCCAGCAGCCTCTTGGGGGGGGGCGAGCAGTACTTC. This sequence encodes CASSLLGGGEQYF. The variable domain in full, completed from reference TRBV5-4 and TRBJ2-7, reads ETGVTQSPTHLIKTRGQQVTLRCSSQSGHNTVSWYQQALGQGPQFIFQYYREEENGRGNFPPRFSGLQFPNYSSELNVNALELDDSALYLCASSLLGGGEQYFGPGTRLTVT.